The rows below give T cell receptor beta chains drawn from one sample of a study of cytomegalovirus exposure and HLA in healthy donors. Sequencing was performed with immunoSEQ multiplex PCR; in TCRdb, only in-frame clones are kept and a portion is missing. Here the sample spans about 120,000 clones, approximately 80% being singletons. Input material: PBMCs. Receptors originate from a woman between 18 and 30 years old in good health and CMV-seronegative. The CDR3 runs from the conserved cysteine through the conserved F or W. The order of the fields is CDR3 DNA, CDR3 protein, clone size, J gene, V gene, D gene. A D gene is named only where the DNA matches it firmly. The size of a clone is reported for some rows only, either as once, few or many, or as a class for expanded clones.

CDR3nt: TGCGCCAGCAGCCAAGATGGGAGTGGGGGGGGGTATGAAAAACTGTTTTTT; CDR3aa: CASSQDGSGGGYEKLFF; abundance: few; j_gene: TRBJ1-4; v_gene: TRBV4-3; d_gene: .
CDR3nt: TGTGCCAGTAGTCCTGACAGGGGGCCCCTCCAAGAGACCCAGTACTTC; CDR3aa: CASSPDRGPLQETQYF; abundance: once; j_gene: TRBJ2-5; v_gene: TRBV19; d_gene: TRBD1
CDR3nt: TGTGCCAGCTCACCACCGGGCGATAACACTGAAGCTTTCTTT; CDR3aa: CASSPPGDNTEAFF; abundance: .; j_gene: TRBJ1-1; v_gene: TRBV18; d_gene: .
CDR3nt: TGTGCCAGCAGCCAAACAGGGAATAGCAATCAGCCCCAGCATTTT; CDR3aa: CASSQTGNSNQPQHF; abundance: .; j_gene: TRBJ1-5; v_gene: TRBV6-6; d_gene: .
CDR3nt: TGTGCCAGCAGGGGACAGACGTACTTAGCTAACTATGGCTACACCTTC; CDR3aa: CASRGQTYLANYGYTF; abundance: once; j_gene: TRBJ1-2; v_gene: TRBV6-6; d_gene: TRBD1
CDR3nt: TGCGCCAGCAGCTTACTAGCGGGAGTAGAGCAGTTCTTC; CDR3aa: CASSLLAGVEQFF; abundance: .; j_gene: TRBJ2-1; v_gene: TRBV5-1; d_gene: TRBD2
CDR3nt: TGTGCCAGCAGCTTAGATCGTTCCAGGGGATCGGGGGAGCTGTTTTTT; CDR3aa: CASSLDRSRGSGELFF; abundance: .; j_gene: TRBJ2-2; v_gene: TRBV11-2; d_gene: .
CDR3nt: TGTGCTAGTGGTCCGGGAGCGGCTAGCGGGGGACAAGAGACCCAGTACTTC; CDR3aa: CASGPGAASGGQETQYF; abundance: .; j_gene: TRBJ2-5; v_gene: TRBV12-5; d_gene: TRBD2
CDR3nt: TGTGCCAGCAGTGTCGAGGCAGCCCCGAGGGATACGCAGTATTTT; CDR3aa: CASSVEAAPRDTQYF; abundance: .; j_gene: TRBJ2-3; v_gene: TRBV2; d_gene: .
CDR3nt: TGCGCCAGCAGCTTGAACAGGGCCAAAAACATTCAGTACTTC; CDR3aa: CASSLNRAKNIQYF; abundance: .; j_gene: TRBJ2-4; v_gene: TRBV5-1; d_gene: .
CDR3nt: TGTGCCAGCAGTGGGGACAGAAATCAGCCCCAGCATTTT; CDR3aa: CASSGDRNQPQHF; abundance: .; j_gene: TRBJ1-5; v_gene: TRBV25-1; d_gene: TRBD1
CDR3nt: TGCGCCAGCAGCCCCGGGGGGCTCGGAGGAAACACCATATATTTT; CDR3aa: CASSPGGLGGNTIYF; abundance: .; j_gene: TRBJ1-3; v_gene: TRBV5-1; d_gene: .
CDR3nt: TGTGCCAGCAGCTTACGTAGCGGGTTGGCGTACGAGCAGTACTTC; CDR3aa: CASSLRSGLAYEQYF; abundance: .; j_gene: TRBJ2-7; v_gene: TRBV11-3; d_gene: TRBD2
CDR3nt: TGTGCCAGTAGTTTCGGCGGTCTAAAGGAGGGCAATCAGCCCCAGCATTTT; CDR3aa: CASSFGGLKEGNQPQHF; abundance: .; j_gene: TRBJ1-5; v_gene: TRBV19; d_gene: .
CDR3nt: TGTGCCAGCAGTGAACGAGGGACAGGAGATTTCTATAGCAATCAGCCCCAGCATTTT; CDR3aa: CASSERGTGDFYSNQPQHF; abundance: few; j_gene: TRBJ1-5; v_gene: TRBV2; d_gene: TRBD1
CDR3nt: TGTGCCAGCAGTGAAGGTCGGCTAGCGGGAGGTGGGGAGCAGTTCTTC; CDR3aa: CASSEGRLAGGGEQFF; abundance: .; j_gene: TRBJ2-1; v_gene: TRBV2; d_gene: TRBD2
CDR3nt: TGTGCCACCGCCCTCGAAAGCCTTGAAAAACTGTTTTTT; CDR3aa: CATALESLEKLFF; abundance: .; j_gene: TRBJ1-4; v_gene: TRBV18; d_gene: .
CDR3nt: TGTGCCAGCAGCCAAGACGTAGCGGGAGGCTTAAACGGGGAGCTGTTTTTT; CDR3aa: CASSQDVAGGLNGELFF; abundance: .; j_gene: TRBJ2-2; v_gene: TRBV4-2; d_gene: TRBD2
CDR3nt: TGTGCCAGCCCAGGACAGTCTTATAATTCACCCCTCCACTTT; CDR3aa: CASPGQSYNSPLHF; abundance: .; j_gene: TRBJ1-6; v_gene: TRBV6-4; d_gene: .
CDR3nt: TGTGCCAGCTCACAATCACAGGGGATGGCTTTCTTT; CDR3aa: CASSQSQGMAFF; abundance: .; j_gene: TRBJ1-1; v_gene: TRBV18; d_gene: TRBD1
CDR3nt: TGTGCCAGCAGCTTATCCGGGTCTAATGAAAAACTGTTTTTT; CDR3aa: CASSLSGSNEKLFF; abundance: .; j_gene: TRBJ1-4; v_gene: TRBV7-9; d_gene: .
CDR3nt: TGTGCCAGCAGCTCACGGGGGGGGGATAATGAAAAACTGTTTTTT; CDR3aa: CASSSRGGDNEKLFF; abundance: .; j_gene: TRBJ1-4; v_gene: TRBV7-9; d_gene: .
CDR3nt: TGTGCCAGTATTAATGACAGACTCCCTGGAAACACCATATATTTT; CDR3aa: CASINDRLPGNTIYF; abundance: .; j_gene: TRBJ1-3; v_gene: TRBV19; d_gene: .
CDR3nt: TGCGCCAGCAGCCAAGAGGTTGGCTTGGGGGCTGGGGAGCTGTTTTTT; CDR3aa: CASSQEVGLGAGELFF; abundance: .; j_gene: TRBJ2-2; v_gene: TRBV4-1; d_gene: .
CDR3nt: TGTGCCAGCAGCTTGTGGTCCGGACAGGGGGGCTATGGCTACACCTTC; CDR3aa: CASSLWSGQGGYGYTF; abundance: .; j_gene: TRBJ1-2; v_gene: TRBV5-8; d_gene: TRBD1
CDR3nt: TGTGCCAGCAGCTCGGGGTCGGCCTATAATTCACCCCTCCACTTT; CDR3aa: CASSSGSAYNSPLHF; abundance: .; j_gene: TRBJ1-6; v_gene: TRBV11-2; d_gene: .
CDR3nt: TGCGCCAGTCGAGGGGGCTCCTCCACCGGGGAGCTGTTTTTT; CDR3aa: CASRGGSSTGELFF; abundance: .; j_gene: TRBJ2-2; v_gene: TRBV5-1; d_gene: TRBD1
CDR3nt: TGTGCCAGCAGTGGGCACAGGGCCCTCGGGGAGCTGTTTTTT; CDR3aa: CASSGHRALGELFF; abundance: .; j_gene: TRBJ2-2; v_gene: TRBV6-1; d_gene: .
CDR3nt: TGTGCCAGCAGACATGGACAGGGAGGATGGTGTGGCTACACCTTC; CDR3aa: CASRHGQGGWCGYTF; abundance: .; j_gene: TRBJ1-2; v_gene: TRBV21-1; d_gene: .
CDR3nt: TGTGCCATTATCGACAGGGGATCGGGTGAAGCTTTCTTT; CDR3aa: CAIIDRGSGEAFF; abundance: .; j_gene: TRBJ1-1; v_gene: TRBV7-9; d_gene: TRBD1
CDR3nt: TGTGCCAGTAGTGTTACAGGTACAGCTAACTATGGCTACACCTTC; CDR3aa: CASSVTGTANYGYTF; abundance: .; j_gene: TRBJ1-2; v_gene: TRBV19; d_gene: .